Presented here are 14 T cell receptor beta chains from one specimen sequenced in a study of blood T cell repertoires in COVID-19. Sequencing was performed with immunoSEQ multiplex PCR; in TCRdb, only in-frame clones are kept and a portion is missing. The sample has under 300,000 clones; about 90% are singletons. Sequencing used peripheral blood. These receptors all stem from a man in his fifties or sixties who had recovered from COVID-19.

This sequence joins TRBV19 and TRBJ1-6; the D gene is possibly TRBD1 (5 bases). Germline assignment: CDR1 LNHDA and CDR2 SQIVND (reference sequence). The CDR3 is 13 residues long. V was clipped by 4 bases and J by 5 bases, with 6 bases between them. The CDR3 region is CASSRTNNSPLHF. CDR3 in DNA: TGTGCCAGTAGTAGGACAAATAATTCACCCCTCCACTTT.

This clone was detected only once. CDR3 sequence reads: CASSFRGQGRVDTQYF. CDR3 DNA sequence: TGTGCCAGCAGTTTTCGGGGACAGGGGAGGGTAGATACGCAGTATTTT. This sequence joins TRBV27 and TRBJ2-3; 10 bases are shared with TRBD1. Germline lookup yields CDR1 MNHEY and CDR2 SMNVEV (reference sequence). The CDR3 spans 16 residues. V dropped 3 bases and J dropped 5; count of bases not matched to a gene: 8.

The rearrangement links TRBV5-1 to TRBJ1-3; D is ambiguous. This CDR3 comprises 16 residues. The V gene lost 4 bases and the J gene lost 0 bases, with 14 bases spanning the gap. Germline CDR1 reads SGHRS; CDR2 reads YFSETQ. Here the CDR3 DNA reads TGCGCCAGCAGCGCCAAAAACACCCACTCTGGAAACACCATATATTTT. Translated: CASSAKNTHSGNTIYF.

This chain joins TRBV9 and TRBJ1-2, with TRBD1 matching over 12 bases. The V and J ends lost 3 bases and 7 bases, in that order; junction bases with no gene match: 7. Germline V lookup: CDR1 SGDLS, CDR2 YYNGEE. The CDR3 totals 15 residues. CDR3 DNA sequence: TGTGCCAGCAGCGGATACCGGGACAGGGGGCCTGGCTACACCTTC. Its translation: CASSGYRDRGPGYTF.

This clone was seen many times. This chain joins TRBV2 and TRBJ1-2, with D perhaps matching TRBD1 (6 bases). The ends were cut back, 6 bases at V and 8 bases at J, with 10 bases in the middle. This CDR3 spans 11 amino acids. Germline V gene lookup returns CDR1 SNHLY and CDR2 FYNNEI. The CDR3 loop is CASSDRSGYTF. The CDR3 DNA follows: TGTGCCAGCAGCGACAGGTCCGGCTACACCTTC.

The chain links TRBV11-2 to TRBJ2-1; 15 bases are a match to TRBD2. V was pared by 1 base and J by 7 bases, with 5 bases of the junction left unmatched. Germline lookup yields CDR1 SGHAT and CDR2 FQNNGV. This CDR3 has 17 amino acids. The CDR3 bases are TGTGCCAGCAGCTTAGTCCCAGGACTAGCGGGGGGGAATGAGCAGTTCTTC. It translates to CASSLVPGLAGGNEQFF. The variable domain in full, with the rest retrieved from reference TRBV11-2 and TRBJ2-1, is EAGVAQSPRYKIIEKRQSVAFWCNPISGHATLYWYQQILGQGPKLLIQFQNNGVVDDSQLPKDRFSAERLKGVDSTLKIQPAKLEDSAVYLCASSLVPGLAGGNEQFFGPGTRLTVL.

The rearrangement joins TRBV7-2 to TRBJ2-3, with a weak D call TRBD2 (6 bases). V lost 1 base and J 2 bases, leaving 13 bases between the germline ends. Germline V lookup: CDR1 SGHTA, CDR2 FQGNSA. The CDR3 consists of 16 residues. The CDR3 spells CASSLVVAGSTDTQYF. CDR3 coding DNA: TGTGCCAGCAGCTTAGTTGTGGCGGGGTCCACAGATACGCAGTATTTT.

This clone was seen a single time. One end of the junction varies from germline; a read error may be responsible. V is TRBV12-3 or TRBV12-4 and J is TRBJ1-2; TRBD1 aligns across 7 bases. This CDR3 is 10 amino acids long. The CDR3 DNA sequence: TGTGCCAGCGGCCGGGACAGCCTTTACTTC. It encodes CASGRDSLYF.

The rearrangement joins TRBV5-6 to TRBJ2-5; D is perhaps TRBD2 (6 bases). Germline CDR1 SGHDT, CDR2 YYEEEE. This CDR3 has 13 residues. V lost 0 bases, J lost 4 bases, and 7 bases lay in between. CDR3 in amino acids: CASSLAGGETQYF. The CDR3 DNA reads TGTGCCAGCAGCTTGGCCGGGGGAGAGACCCAGTACTTC.

The chain joins TRBV3-1 (or the pseudogene TRBV3-2) to TRBJ1-1, with a weak D call TRBD1 (5 bases). This CDR3 comprises 14 residues. Trimming left V 3 bases short and J 10 bases short, with 18 bases between. Germline V gives CDR1 LGHDT, CDR2 YNNKEL (reference sequence). The CDR3 nucleotides read TGTGCCAGCAGCCATGAAGTCAGGGCTTCTATAGCTTTCTTT. It encodes CASSHEVRASIAFF.

The chain is built from TRBV6-1 and TRBJ2-5, with a possible D match to TRBD2 (5 bases). This CDR3 spans 15 amino acids. Per the germline V gene, CDR1 is MNHNS and CDR2 is SASEGT. The V end lost 1 base, the J end lost 6 bases, and 15 bases lay between the germline ends. The CDR3 protein is CASSEVVGVQQTQYF. CDR3 DNA sequence: TGTGCCAGCAGTGAAGTGGTCGGGGTCCAGCAGACCCAGTACTTC.

In DNA, the CDR3 is TGTGCCAGCCGCACCGGAGGGGGCAGCTTCTATGGCTACACCTTC. Translation gives CASRTGGGSFYGYTF. This sequence joins TRBV7-9 and TRBJ1-2; 7 bases fit TRBD1. With 8 bases clipped from V and 4 bases from J, the junction kept 13 bases outside the gene matches. The germline gives CDR1 SEHNR, CDR2 FQNEAQ (reference sequence). There are 15 residues in the CDR3.

J is TRBJ1-3 and V is TRBV19; 7 bases map to TRBD1. Germline V gene lookup returns CDR1 LNHDA and CDR2 SQIVND (reference sequence). J gave up 0 bases and V 5 bases, and 4 bases lay outside the gene matches. CDR3 length equals 15 residues. The CDR3 DNA reads TGTGCCAGTAGTTCACAGGGGACCTCTGGAAACACCATATATTTT. Its protein is CASSSQGTSGNTIYF. Full variable domain (rest looked up from reference TRBV19 and TRBJ1-3): DGGITQSPKYLFRKEGQNVTLSCEQNLNHDAMYWYRQDPGQGLRLIYYSQIVNDFQKGDIAEGYSVSREKKESFPLTVTSAQKNPTAFYLCASSSQGTSGNTIYFGEGSWLTVV.

The chain uses TRBV5-6 and TRBJ2-4, with TRBD1 identical over 8 bases. The CDR3 is 15 amino acids. After removal of 0 bases from V and 5 bases from J, the junction contained 4 bases not matched to a gene. Germline CDR1 SGHDT, CDR2 YYEEEE. The CDR3 here is CASSLELQGENIQYF. The DNA for the CDR3 is TGTGCCAGCAGCTTGGAGCTACAGGGGGAAAACATTCAGTACTTC.